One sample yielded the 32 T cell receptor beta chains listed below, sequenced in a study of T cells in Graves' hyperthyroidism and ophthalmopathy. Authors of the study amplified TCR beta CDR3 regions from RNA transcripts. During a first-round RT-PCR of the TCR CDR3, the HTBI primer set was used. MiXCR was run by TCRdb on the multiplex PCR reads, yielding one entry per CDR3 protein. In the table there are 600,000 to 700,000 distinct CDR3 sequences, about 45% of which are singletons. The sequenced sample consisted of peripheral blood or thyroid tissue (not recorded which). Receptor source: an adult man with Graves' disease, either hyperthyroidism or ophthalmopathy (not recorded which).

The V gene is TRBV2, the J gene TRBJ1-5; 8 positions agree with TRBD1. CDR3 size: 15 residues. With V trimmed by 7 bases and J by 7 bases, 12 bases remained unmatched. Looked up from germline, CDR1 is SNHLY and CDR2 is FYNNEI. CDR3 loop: CASNAAGTGEQPQHF. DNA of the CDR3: TGTGCCAGCAATGCCGCCGGGACAGGCGAGCAGCCCCAGCATTTT.

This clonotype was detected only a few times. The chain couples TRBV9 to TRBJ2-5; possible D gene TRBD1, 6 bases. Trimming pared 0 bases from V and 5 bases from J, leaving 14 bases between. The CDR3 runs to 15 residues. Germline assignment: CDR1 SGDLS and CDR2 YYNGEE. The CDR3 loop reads CASSVGKDRFETQYF. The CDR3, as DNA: TGTGCCAGCAGCGTAGGGAAAGACAGGTTTGAGACCCAGTACTTC. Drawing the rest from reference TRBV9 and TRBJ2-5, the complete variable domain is DSGVTQTPKHLITATGQRVTLRCSPRSGDLSVYWYQQSLDQGLQFLIQYYNGEERAKGNILERFSAQQFPDLHSELNLSSLELGDSALYFCASSVGKDRFETQYFGPGTRLLVL.

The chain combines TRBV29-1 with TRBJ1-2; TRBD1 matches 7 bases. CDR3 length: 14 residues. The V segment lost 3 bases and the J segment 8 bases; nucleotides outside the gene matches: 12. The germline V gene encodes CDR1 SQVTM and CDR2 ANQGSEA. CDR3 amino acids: CSVDGRQGTIGYTF. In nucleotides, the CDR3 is TGCAGCGTTGATGGCCGACAGGGAACTATAGGCTACACCTTC.

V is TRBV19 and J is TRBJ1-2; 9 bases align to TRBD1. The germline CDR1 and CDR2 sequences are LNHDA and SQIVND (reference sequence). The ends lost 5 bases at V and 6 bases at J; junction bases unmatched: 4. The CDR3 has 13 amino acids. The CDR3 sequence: CASSSTGGHGYTF. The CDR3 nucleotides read TGTGCCAGTAGTTCTACAGGGGGCCATGGCTACACCTTC.

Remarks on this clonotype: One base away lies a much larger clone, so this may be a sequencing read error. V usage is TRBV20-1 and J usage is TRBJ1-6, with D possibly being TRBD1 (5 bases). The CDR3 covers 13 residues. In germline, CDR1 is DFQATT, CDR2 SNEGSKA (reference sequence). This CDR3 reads CSARADRNSPPHF. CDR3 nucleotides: TGCAGTGCTAGGGCAGACAGAAATTCACCCCCCCACTTT.

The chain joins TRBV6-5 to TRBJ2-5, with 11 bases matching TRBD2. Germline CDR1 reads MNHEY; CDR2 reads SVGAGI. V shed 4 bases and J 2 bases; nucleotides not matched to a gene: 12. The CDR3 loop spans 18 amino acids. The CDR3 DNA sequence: TGTGCCAGCAGTTTATCCCCGGGACTAGCGGCGCTACAAGAGACCCAGTACTTC. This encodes CASSLSPGLAALQETQYF.

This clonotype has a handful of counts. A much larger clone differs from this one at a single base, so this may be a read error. DNA for the CDR3: TGCAGCGTTGATGGACTAGCGGGAGGGCCAGGGGAGACCCAGTACTTC. Translated, it gives CSVDGLAGGPGETQYF. This chain links TRBV29-1 with TRBJ2-5, with TRBD2 identical over 15 bases. This CDR3 is 16 amino acids long. After removal of 3 bases from V and 5 bases from J, the junction contained 7 bases not matched to a gene. Germline loops: CDR1 SQVTM, CDR2 ANQGSEA.

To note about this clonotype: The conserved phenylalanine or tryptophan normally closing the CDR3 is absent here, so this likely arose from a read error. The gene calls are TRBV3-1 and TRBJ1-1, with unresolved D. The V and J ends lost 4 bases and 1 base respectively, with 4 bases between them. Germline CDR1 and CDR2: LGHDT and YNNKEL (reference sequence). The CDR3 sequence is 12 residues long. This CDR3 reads CASSPRNTEAFS. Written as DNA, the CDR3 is TGTGCCAGCAGCCCGAGGAACACTGAAGCTTTCTCT.

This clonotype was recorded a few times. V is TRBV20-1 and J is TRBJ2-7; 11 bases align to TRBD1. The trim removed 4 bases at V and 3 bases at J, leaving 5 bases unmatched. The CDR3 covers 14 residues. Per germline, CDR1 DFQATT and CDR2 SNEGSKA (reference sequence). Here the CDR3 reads CSANRDRGDYEQYF. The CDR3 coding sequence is TGCAGTGCTAACCGGGACAGGGGGGACTACGAGCAGTACTTC.

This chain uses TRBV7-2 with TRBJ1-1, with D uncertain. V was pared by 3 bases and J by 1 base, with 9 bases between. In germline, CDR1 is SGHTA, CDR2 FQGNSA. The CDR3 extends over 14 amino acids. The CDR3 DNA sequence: TGTGCCAGCAGCTTTGGGGTTGGGAACACTGAAGCTTTCTTT. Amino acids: CASSFGVGNTEAFF.

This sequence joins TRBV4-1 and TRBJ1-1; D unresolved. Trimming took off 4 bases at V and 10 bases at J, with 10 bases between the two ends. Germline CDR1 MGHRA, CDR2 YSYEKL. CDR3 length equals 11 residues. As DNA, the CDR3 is TGCGCCAGCAGCCTACAGAGGAGAGCTTTCTTT. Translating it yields CASSLQRRAFF.

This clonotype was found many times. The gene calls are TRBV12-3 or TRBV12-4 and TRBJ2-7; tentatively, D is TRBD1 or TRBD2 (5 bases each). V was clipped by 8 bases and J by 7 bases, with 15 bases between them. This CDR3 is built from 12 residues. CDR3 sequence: CASGTVREEQYF. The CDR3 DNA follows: TGTGCCAGCGGGACGGTAAGAGAGGAGCAGTACTTC.

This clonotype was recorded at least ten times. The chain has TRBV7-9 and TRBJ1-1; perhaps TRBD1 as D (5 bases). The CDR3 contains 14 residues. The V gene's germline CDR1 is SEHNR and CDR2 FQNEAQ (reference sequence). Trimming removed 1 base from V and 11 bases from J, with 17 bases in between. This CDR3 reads CASSLGGGVKGAFF. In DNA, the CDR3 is TGTGCCAGCAGCTTAGGTGGCGGAGTGAAGGGGGCTTTCTTT. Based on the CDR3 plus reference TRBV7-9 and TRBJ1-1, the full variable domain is DTGVSQNPRHKITKRGQNVTFRCDPISEHNRLYWYRQTLGQGPEFLTYFQNEAQLEKSRLLSDRFSAERPKGSFSTLEIQRTEQGDSAMYLCASSLGGGVKGAFFGQGTRLTVV.

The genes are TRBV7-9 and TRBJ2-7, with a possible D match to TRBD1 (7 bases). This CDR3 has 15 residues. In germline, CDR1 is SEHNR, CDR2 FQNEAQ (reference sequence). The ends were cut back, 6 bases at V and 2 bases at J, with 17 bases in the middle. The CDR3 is CASRLRGTEAYEQYF. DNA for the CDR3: TGTGCCAGCAGGCTACGCGGGACAGAAGCCTACGAGCAGTACTTC.

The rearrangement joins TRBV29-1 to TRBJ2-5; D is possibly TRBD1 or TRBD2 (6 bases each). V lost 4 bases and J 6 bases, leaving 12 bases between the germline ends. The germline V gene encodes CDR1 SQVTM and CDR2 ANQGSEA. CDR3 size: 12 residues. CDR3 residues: CSVGDGGKTQYF. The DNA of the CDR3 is TGCAGCGTTGGGGACGGGGGCAAGACCCAGTACTTC.

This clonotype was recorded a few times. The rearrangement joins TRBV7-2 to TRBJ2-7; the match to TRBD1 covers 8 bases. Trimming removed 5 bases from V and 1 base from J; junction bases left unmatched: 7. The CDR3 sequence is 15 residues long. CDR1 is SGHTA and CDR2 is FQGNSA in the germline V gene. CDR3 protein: CASSLHRGYSYEQYF. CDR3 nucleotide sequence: TGTGCCAGCAGCCTACACAGGGGGTATTCCTACGAGCAGTACTTC. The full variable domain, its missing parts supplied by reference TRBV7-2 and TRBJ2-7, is GAGVSQSPSNKVTEKGKDVELRCDPISGHTALYWYRQSLGQGLEFLIYFQGNSAPDKSGLPSDRFSAERTGGSVSTLTIQRTQQEDSAVYLCASSLHRGYSYEQYFGPGTRLTVT.

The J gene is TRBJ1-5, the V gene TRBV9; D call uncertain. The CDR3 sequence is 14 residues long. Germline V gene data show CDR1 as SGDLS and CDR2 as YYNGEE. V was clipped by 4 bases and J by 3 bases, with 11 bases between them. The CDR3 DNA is TGTGCCAGCAGCACGACGCTGTACAATCAGCCCCAGCATTTT. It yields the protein CASSTTLYNQPQHF. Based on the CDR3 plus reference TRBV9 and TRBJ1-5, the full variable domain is DSGVTQTPKHLITATGQRVTLRCSPRSGDLSVYWYQQSLDQGLQFLIQYYNGEERAKGNILERFSAQQFPDLHSELNLSSLELGDSALYFCASSTTLYNQPQHFGDGTRLSIL.

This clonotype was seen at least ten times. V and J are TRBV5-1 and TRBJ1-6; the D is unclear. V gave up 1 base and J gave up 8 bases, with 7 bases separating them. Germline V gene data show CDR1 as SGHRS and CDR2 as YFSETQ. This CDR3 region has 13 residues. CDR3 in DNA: TGCGCCAGCAGCTTGATTGGGGATTCACCCCTCCACTTT. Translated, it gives CASSLIGDSPLHF. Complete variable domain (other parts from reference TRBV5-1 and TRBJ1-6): KAGVTQTPRYLIKTRGQQVTLSCSPISGHRSVSWYQQTPGQGLQFLFEYFSETQRNKGNFPGRFSGRQFSNSRSEMNVSTLELGDSALYLCASSLIGDSPLHFGNGTRLTVT.

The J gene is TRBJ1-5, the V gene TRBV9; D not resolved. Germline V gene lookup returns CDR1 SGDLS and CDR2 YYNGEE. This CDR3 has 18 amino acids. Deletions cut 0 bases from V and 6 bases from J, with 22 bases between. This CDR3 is CASSVGPHWVGGPQPQHF. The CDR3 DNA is TGTGCCAGCAGCGTAGGTCCACACTGGGTGGGTGGTCCTCAGCCCCAGCATTTT.

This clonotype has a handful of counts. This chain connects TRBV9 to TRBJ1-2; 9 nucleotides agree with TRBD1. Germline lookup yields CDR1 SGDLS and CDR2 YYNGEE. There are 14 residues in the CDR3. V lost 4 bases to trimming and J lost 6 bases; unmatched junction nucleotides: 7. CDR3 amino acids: CASSSRTGENGYTF. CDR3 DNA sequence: TGTGCCAGCAGCTCCCGGACAGGGGAAAATGGCTACACCTTC.

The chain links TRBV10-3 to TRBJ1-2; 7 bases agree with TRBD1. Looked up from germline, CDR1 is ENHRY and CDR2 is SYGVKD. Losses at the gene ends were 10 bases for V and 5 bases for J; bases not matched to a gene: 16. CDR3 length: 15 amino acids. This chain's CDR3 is CASSHGDRGGYGYTF. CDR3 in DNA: TGTGCCAGCAGCCACGGGGACAGAGGAGGATATGGCTACACCTTC.

This chain's CDR3 is CATSGAGLNTGELFF. CDR3 DNA: TGTGCCACCAGTGGGGCAGGCCTGAACACCGGGGAGCTGTTTTTT. The V call is TRBV24-1, the J call TRBJ2-2, with D unresolved. The CDR3 runs to 15 residues. CDR1 and CDR2 (germline): KGHDR, SFDVKD. V was shortened by 5 bases and J by 1 base, with 10 bases between the two germline ends.

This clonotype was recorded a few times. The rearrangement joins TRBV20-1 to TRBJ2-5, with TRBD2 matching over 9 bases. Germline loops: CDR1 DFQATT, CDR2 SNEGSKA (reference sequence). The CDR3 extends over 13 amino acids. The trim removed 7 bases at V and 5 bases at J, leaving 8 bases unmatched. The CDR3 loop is CSVGLAGSETQYF. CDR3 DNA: TGCAGTGTGGGCCTAGCGGGGTCGGAGACCCAGTACTTC.

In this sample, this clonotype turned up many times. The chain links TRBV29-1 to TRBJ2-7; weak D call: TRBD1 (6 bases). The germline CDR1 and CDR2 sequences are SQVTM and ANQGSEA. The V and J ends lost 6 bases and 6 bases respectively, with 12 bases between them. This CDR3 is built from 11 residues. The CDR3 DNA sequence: TGCAGCGTACACAGGGCGGGCGAGCAGTACTTC. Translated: CSVHRAGEQYF.

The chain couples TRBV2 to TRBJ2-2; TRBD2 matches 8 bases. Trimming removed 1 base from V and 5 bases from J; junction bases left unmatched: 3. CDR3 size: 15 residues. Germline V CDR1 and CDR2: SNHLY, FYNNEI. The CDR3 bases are TGTGCCAGCAGTGAAGTGGCGGGGGGTACCGGGGAGCTGTTTTTT. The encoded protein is CASSEVAGGTGELFF.

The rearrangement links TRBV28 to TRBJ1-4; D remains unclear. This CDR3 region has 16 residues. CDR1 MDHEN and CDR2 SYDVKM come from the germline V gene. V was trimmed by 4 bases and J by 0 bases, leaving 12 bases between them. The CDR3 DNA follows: TGTGCCAGCAGTTGGGGTGGTGTTGCAACTAATGAAAAACTGTTTTTT. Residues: CASSWGGVATNEKLFF.

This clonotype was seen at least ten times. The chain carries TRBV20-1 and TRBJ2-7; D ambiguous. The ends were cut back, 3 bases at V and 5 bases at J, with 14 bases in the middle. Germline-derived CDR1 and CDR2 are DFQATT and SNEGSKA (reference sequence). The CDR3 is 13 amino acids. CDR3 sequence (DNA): TGCAGTGCTAGGGGCAGTAGTTGGGACGAGCAGTACTTC. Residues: CSARGSSWDEQYF.

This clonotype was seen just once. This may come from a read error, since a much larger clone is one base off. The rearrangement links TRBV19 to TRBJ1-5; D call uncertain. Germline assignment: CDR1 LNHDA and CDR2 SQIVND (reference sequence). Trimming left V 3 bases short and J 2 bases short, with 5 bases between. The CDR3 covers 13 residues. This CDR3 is CASSMWGNQPQHF. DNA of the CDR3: TGTGCCAGTAGTATGTGGGGCAATCAGCCCCAGCATTTT.

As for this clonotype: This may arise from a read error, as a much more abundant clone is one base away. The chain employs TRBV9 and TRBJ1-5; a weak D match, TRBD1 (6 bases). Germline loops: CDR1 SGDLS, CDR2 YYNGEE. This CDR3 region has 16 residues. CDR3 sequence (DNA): TGTGCCGGCAGCGTAGACGAAGGGGGTAGTCATCAGCCCCAGCATTTT. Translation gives CAGSVDEGGSHQPQHF.

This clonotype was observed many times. CDR3 residues: CATMNGDISGNTIYF. The CDR3 DNA reads as TGTGCCACCATGAACGGGGACATCTCTGGAAACACCATATATTTT. The chain links TRBV15 to TRBJ1-3; D possibly corresponds to TRBD1 (6 bases). CDR3 length equals 15 residues. Trimming left V 7 bases short and J 0 bases short, with 13 bases between. From germline, CDR1 is LNHNV and CDR2 YYDKDF (reference sequence).

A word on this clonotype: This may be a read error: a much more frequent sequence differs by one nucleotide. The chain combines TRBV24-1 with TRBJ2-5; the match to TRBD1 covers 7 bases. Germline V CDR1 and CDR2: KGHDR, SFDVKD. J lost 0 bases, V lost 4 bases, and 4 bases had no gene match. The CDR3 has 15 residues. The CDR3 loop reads CATSEMGTDQETQYF. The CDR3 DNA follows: TGTGCCACCAGTGAGATGGGGACAGACCAAGAGACCCAGTACTTC.

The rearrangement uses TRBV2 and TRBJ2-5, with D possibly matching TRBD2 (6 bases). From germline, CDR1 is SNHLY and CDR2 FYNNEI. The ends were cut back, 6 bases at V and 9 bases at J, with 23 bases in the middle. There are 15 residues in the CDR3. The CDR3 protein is CASRAQSGPTGSQYF. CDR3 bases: TGTGCCAGCAGGGCGCAAAGCGGGCCCACCGGATCCCAGTACTTC.